A selection of T cell receptor beta chains follows, all from one sample in a study of memory CD4+ T cells and cytomegalovirus serostatus. Produced via immunoSEQ multiplex PCR; TCRdb's table is partial and in-frame only. The data contain roughly 28,000 clones, around 72% of them singletons. The specimen was memory CD4+ T cells from blood. The source of these receptors is an adult in good health and CMV-seronegative. CDR3s include the opening cysteine and the closing phenylalanine or tryptophan. D genes are given only for firm matches. Some rows mark clone size as missing; the rest say once, few, many or name a class of expanded clone.

>TRBJ1-2|TRBV7-2|NA|TRBD1
TGTGCCAGCGGGCTAGTGACAGGGTACAAAGGTGGCTACACCTTC
CASGLVTGYKGGYTF
>TRBJ1-1|TRBV5-6|NA|NA
TGTGCCAGCAGCTTGTTGGGAGGCTTGGACACTGAAGCTTTCTTT
CASSLLGGLDTEAFF
>TRBJ2-7|TRBV9|NA|NA
TGTGCCAGCAGCGTAGCCCCCCAGCTTGGCGGCGAGCAGTACTTC
CASSVAPQLGGEQYF
>TRBJ2-7|TRBV28|NA|NA
TGTGCCAGCAGTTCGACAACTACCTACGAGCAGTACTTC
CASSSTTTYEQYF
>TRBJ2-7|TRBV5-1|NA|NA
TGCGCCAGCAGCTTGGATGCCCGGGACTACGAGCAGTACTTC
CASSLDARDYEQYF
>TRBJ2-2|TRBV5-1|NA|TRBD1
TGCGCCAGCAGATCCGGGACAGGGAACACCGGGGAGCTGTTTTTT
CASRSGTGNTGELFF
>TRBJ2-2|TRBV9|few|NA
TGTGCCAGCAGCGTAGTGGAGGCCGGGGAGCTGTTTTTT
CASSVVEAGELFF
>TRBJ1-2|TRBV5-1|NA|TRBD1
TGCGCCAGCAGCTCACCCCCGGGACAGCAAAGCAACTATGGCTACACCTTC
CASSSPPGQQSNYGYTF
>TRBJ1-5|TRBV2|NA|TRBD1
TGTGCCAGCAGTGTGGGACAGGGGGCGAGCAATCAGCCCCAGCATTTT
CASSVGQGASNQPQHF
>TRBJ1-2|TRBV5-1|NA|TRBD1
TGCGCCAGCAGCTTGGCGGCAGGGGGTAGGGACTATGGCTACACCTTC
CASSLAAGGRDYGYTF
>TRBJ2-1|TRBV5-1|NA|TRBD1
TGCGCCAGCCGGGACAGCCCCGACAATGAGCAGTTCTTC
CASRDSPDNEQFF
>TRBJ1-2|TRBV5-1|NA|NA
TGCGCCAGCAGCCTACAGGAACCCGATGGGGGCTACACCTTC
CASSLQEPDGGYTF
>TRBJ1-2|TRBV5-1|NA|NA
TGCGCCAGCAGCTTGGGCAGGGTGGTTGATGGCTACACCTTC
CASSLGRVVDGYTF
>TRBJ1-2|TRBV7-9|NA|NA
TGTGCCAGCAGCTACGGGAGGAACTATGGCTACACCTTC
CASSYGRNYGYTF
>TRBJ2-3|TRBV27|NA|NA
TGTGCCAGCAGTTTGGGGGGGGGCGGATTGGATACGCAGTATTTT
CASSLGGGGLDTQYF
>TRBJ2-1|TRBV5-1|NA|TRBD2
TGCGCCAGCAGCTCGGGACTAGCGGGGGGGCAAGAGGAGCAGTTCTTC
CASSSGLAGGQEEQFF
>TRBJ1-2|TRBV10-2|NA|NA
TGCGCCAGCAGTGAGTCGCGGTCCAGGCTTAACTATGGCTACACCTTC
CASSESRSRLNYGYTF
>TRBJ2-7|TRBV28|NA|TRBD1
TGTGCCAGCAACTCCGTGGGGGGGACAGGGAAAGACGAGCAGTACTTC
CASNSVGGTGKDEQYF
>TRBJ1-4|TRBV11-2|NA|TRBD1
TGTGCCAGCAGCTCACAGGGGGCAGTAGGAGAAAAACTGTTTTTT
CASSSQGAVGEKLFF
>TRBJ1-6|TRBV7-2|few|NA
TGTGCCAGCAGCTTAGCGCTCCGGTGGAGGGATTCACCCCTCCACTTT
CASSLALRWRDSPLHF
>TRBJ1-2|TRBV20-1|NA|NA
TGCAGTGCTAGACAGTTATATGGCTACACCTTC
CSARQLYGYTF
>TRBJ2-3|TRBV6-1|once|NA
TGTGCCAGCAGCCAGAGGGTACTAAGCACAGATACGCAGTATTTT
CASSQRVLSTDTQYF
>TRBJ2-5|TRBV19|NA|NA
TGTGCCAGTAGTATAAACCCTCCCGACGTCCGGCCCGAGACCCAGTACTTC
CASSINPPDVRPETQYF
>TRBJ2-3|TRBV5-4|few|TRBD1
TGTGCCAGCAGGTGGACAGGAGACACAGATACGCAGTATTTT
CASRWTGDTDTQYF
>TRBJ2-2|TRBV11-3|NA|TRBD1
TGTGCCAGCAGCCTAGGACAGGGCAACACCGGGGAGCTGTTTTTT
CASSLGQGNTGELFF
>TRBJ2-7|TRBV6-5|NA|NA
TGTGCCAGCAGTTACTCGTCCGGGACAACCTACGAGCAGTACTTC
CASSYSSGTTYEQYF
>TRBJ2-1|TRBV6-5|NA|TRBD1
TGTGCCAGCATCCAAGGACAGGTTTACTACAATGAGCAGTTCTTC
CASIQGQVYYNEQFF
>TRBJ2-2|TRBV2|NA|NA
TGTGCCAGCAGTGAATCGCGGCCAAGCGTGAACACCGGGGAGCTGTTTTTT
CASSESRPSVNTGELFF
>TRBJ2-7|TRBV4-1|NA|TRBD2
TGCGCCAGCAGCCGAGATAGCGGGGGGATAAATGACGAGCAGTACTTC
CASSRDSGGINDEQYF
>TRBJ1-1|TRBV7-9|NA|NA
TGTGCCAGCAGCTCCGTGGACGTAAAAGCTTTCTTT
CASSSVDVKAFF
>TRBJ1-2|TRBV9|few|NA
TGTGCCAGCAGCGTAGCCGGTAACTATGGCTACACCTTC
CASSVAGNYGYTF
>TRBJ2-3|TRBV29-1|NA|NA
TGCAGCGTTGAAGGAGCCCGGGGGGCAGGGACGCAGTATTTT
CSVEGARGAGTQYF
>TRBJ2-1|TRBV19|NA|NA
TGTGCCAGTAGTACCCGGGGATATTTCAATGAGCAGTTCTTC
CASSTRGYFNEQFF
>TRBJ2-2|TRBV7-9|NA|NA
TGTGCCAGCAGCTTAGTAACAGGTGCGGGCACCGGGGAGCTGTTTTTT
CASSLVTGAGTGELFF
>TRBJ1-4|TRBV18|NA|NA
TGTGCCAGCTCACCGGTAGCGGGGGCTGGCGAAAAACTGTTTTTT
CASSPVAGAGEKLFF
>TRBJ2-1|TRBV20-1|NA|NA
TGCAGTGCCACGTCGCACAATGAGCAGTTCTTC
CSATSHNEQFF
>TRBJ1-1|TRBV6-1|NA|NA
TGTGCCAGCAGTGAAGGACAGGCCTTCACTGAAGCTTTCTTT
CASSEGQAFTEAFF
>TRBJ2-1|TRBV7-9|few|TRBD2
TGTGCCAGCAGCTCTCGGGGGGGCCTCACCAATGAGCAGTTCTTC
CASSSRGGLTNEQFF
>TRBJ1-5|TRBV19|NA|TRBD1
TGTGCCAGTAGTATCGACAGGGATAGCAATCAGCCCCAGCATTTT
CASSIDRDSNQPQHF
>TRBJ2-4|TRBV6-4|NA|NA
TGTGCCAGCAGTGAACCAAGGTATCCTCCAGCCAAAAACATTCAGTACTTC
CASSEPRYPPAKNIQYF
>TRBJ1-2|TRBV28|NA|TRBD1
TGTGCCAGCAGTTTGACGGCAGGGGGATATGGCTACACCTTC
CASSLTAGGYGYTF
>TRBJ1-1|TRBV7-6|NA|TRBD1
TGTGCCAGCAGCTTTACAGGGGGCCGGAACACTGAAGCTTTCTTT
CASSFTGGRNTEAFF
>TRBJ2-3|TRBV6-4|NA|NA
TGTGCCAGCAGGTGGATTCGGGTGCTCCTAAGCACAGATACGCAGTATTTT
CASRWIRVLLSTDTQYF
>TRBJ1-5|TRBV2|NA|TRBD1
TGTGCCAGCAGTGGGGGTGCAGGGGGGATTGGGCCCCAGCATTTT
CASSGGAGGIGPQHF
>TRBJ2-2|TRBV18|few|NA
TGTGCCAGCTCGCCTGGAGTGAACACCGGGGAGCTGTTTTTT
CASSPGVNTGELFF
>TRBJ1-5|TRBV7-9|NA|NA
TGTGCCAGCAGCTTAGGTTTGCAGCCCCAGCATTTT
CASSLGLQPQHF
>TRBJ2-1|TRBV7-2|few|TRBD1
TGTGCCAGCAGGTATACCAGGGACAGTTGGAATGAGCAGTTCTTC
CASRYTRDSWNEQFF
>TRBJ2-1|TRBV9|NA|TRBD1
TGTGCCAGCAGCCTAAGACAGGGGACCCCGAATGAGCAGTTCTTC
CASSLRQGTPNEQFF
>TRBJ2-3|TRBV7-2|NA|TRBD2
TGTGCCAGCAGCGTATATTTGACTAGCGGGACTAGCACAGATACGCAGTATTTT
CASSVYLTSGTSTDTQYF
>TRBJ2-7|TRBV7-8|NA|NA
TGTGCCAGCAGCTTAGTCAAGAACCGTCCGGGACAAAGCTACGAGCAGTACTTC
CASSLVKNRPGQSYEQYF
>TRBJ1-2|TRBV2|NA|NA
TGTGCCAGCAGGAGGGTTGGTAATCGGGATGGCTACACCTTC
CASRRVGNRDGYTF
>TRBJ1-3|TRBV7-8|few|NA
TGTGCCAGCAGCTCTCGACCCGGCAGCGGAGACACCATATATTTT
CASSSRPGSGDTIYF